The rows below give T cell receptor beta chains drawn from one sample of a study of blood T cells in healthy people across ages. TCRdb used MiXCR to reprocess the 5' RACE reads, holding one entry per CDR3 protein. The sample yields 790,000 or so distinct CDR3 sequences, roughly three fifths seen once. The source material was blood. The receptors stem from a man aged 35 to 55 in good health. The CDR3 runs from the conserved cysteine through the conserved F or W. A D gene is named only where the DNA matches it firmly. Clone size, where shown, is once, few, many, or a class for clones that have expanded.

clone_size	v_call	d_call	j_call	cdr3_aa	cdr3_nt
NA	TRBV29-1	TRBD2	TRBJ2-3	CSVEDMTSGGTDAQYF	TGCAGCGTTGAAGATATGACTAGCGGGGGTACAGATGCGCAGTATTTT
NA	TRBV4-2	NA	TRBJ2-1	CASSPQTTTYEQFF	TGTGCCAGCAGCCCCCAGACAACTACGTATGAGCAGTTCTTC
NA	TRBV24-1	TRBD1	TRBJ2-7	CATSDSSGTAYEQYF	TGTGCCACCAGTGACTCGTCCGGGACAGCCTACGAGCAGTACTTC
few	TRBV7-9	NA	TRBJ2-7	CASSRQLTDFYEQYF	TGTGCCAGCAGCCGCCAGCTGACAGATTTCTACGAGCAGTACTTC
few	TRBV20-1	NA	TRBJ2-3	CSAREGRLTPPQYF	TGCAGTGCTAGAGAGGGGAGACTCACTCCTCCGCAGTATTTT
NA	TRBV20-1	TRBD2	TRBJ2-7	CSARDQLAATYEQYF	TGCAGTGCTAGAGATCAACTAGCGGCGACTTACGAGCAGTACTTC
NA	TRBV12-3/TRBV12-4	NA	TRBJ2-2	CASSQTLLSTGELFF	TGTGCCAGCAGTCAAACACTACTTTCCACCGGGGAGCTGTTTTTT
few	TRBV28	TRBD1	TRBJ2-3	CASSPPGQGSDTQYF	TGTGCCAGCAGTCCCCCGGGACAGGGGTCAGATACGCAGTATTTT
NA	TRBV7-2	TRBD1	TRBJ1-6	CASSRPGTVEKSPLHF	TGTGCCAGCAGCCGACCCGGGACAGTAGAGAAGTCACCCCTCCACTTT
NA	TRBV7-2	NA	TRBJ2-5	CASSHPDRETQYF	TGTGCCAGCAGCCACCCTGACAGAGAGACCCAGTACTTC
many	TRBV12-3/TRBV12-4	NA	TRBJ2-3	CASSLVSDTQYF	TGTGCCAGCAGCTTAGTCTCAGATACGCAGTATTTT
NA	TRBV29-1	TRBD1	TRBJ1-2	CSVEWTGGFYGYTF	TGCAGCGTTGAATGGACAGGGGGCTTCTATGGCTACACCTTC
NA	TRBV7-2	TRBD2	TRBJ2-3	CASSPGRAGGADTQYF	TGTGCCAGCAGCCCAGGACGAGCGGGAGGGGCAGATACGCAGTATTTT
NA	TRBV27	NA	TRBJ2-4	CASSGTAIAKNIQYF	TGTGCCAGTAGCGGGACAGCAATAGCCAAAAACATTCAGTACTTC
few	TRBV20-1	TRBD2	TRBJ2-5	CSARGLAGETQYF	TGCAGTGCTAGGGGACTAGCCGGGGAGACCCAGTACTTC
NA	TRBV2	NA	TRBJ1-1	CASRYPGEWAKTEANTEAFF	TGTGCCAGCAGATACCCCGGGGAGTGGGCGAAGACGGAGGCGAACACTGAAGCTTTCTTT
NA	TRBV12-3/TRBV12-4	NA	TRBJ1-6	CASSLDGSTGSPLHF	TGTGCCAGCAGTTTGGATGGGTCCACGGGTTCACCCCTCCACTTT
NA	TRBV5-1	NA	TRBJ1-1	CASSLAARMNTEAFF	TGCGCCAGCAGCTTGGCGGCCAGAATGAACACTGAAGCTTTCTTT
NA	TRBV29-1	NA	TRBJ2-5	CSVGLAQETQYF	TGCAGCGTTGGGCTAGCCCAAGAGACCCAGTACTTC
NA	TRBV7-2	TRBD2	TRBJ2-1	CASSSRDGRATLSYNEQFF	TGTGCCAGCAGCTCCCGGGACGGGAGGGCCACCCTCTCCTATAATGAGCAGTTCTTC
NA	TRBV2	NA	TRBJ2-3	CASSLGPGLTDTQYF	TGTGCCAGCAGTTTAGGTCCGGGGTTGACAGATACGCAGTATTTT
NA	TRBV7-9	NA	TRBJ2-6	CASSSREREWGGANVLTF	TGTGCCAGCAGCTCCCGTGAAAGGGAGTGGGGTGGGGCCAACGTCCTGACTTTC
NA	TRBV4-1	TRBD2	TRBJ2-1	CASSLVRTSGRVNEQFF	TGCGCCAGCAGCCTCGTACGGACTAGCGGGAGGGTCAATGAGCAGTTCTTC
NA	TRBV7-2	TRBD2	TRBJ2-4	CASRPTSGGAKNIQYF	TGTGCCAGCAGACCCACTAGCGGAGGGGCCAAAAACATTCAGTACTTC
NA	TRBV28	TRBD2	TRBJ2-7	CASSSGGLAGGPRTYEQYF	TGTGCCAGCAGCAGTGGAGGACTAGCGGGAGGCCCTCGGACCTACGAGCAGTACTTC
NA	TRBV6-1	NA	TRBJ2-3	CASSEVNRSGGNRDTQYF	TGTGCCAGCAGTGAAGTGAACAGGTCCGGGGGTAATAGGGATACGCAGTATTTT
NA	TRBV5-5	NA	TRBJ2-1	CASSRKDDLEQFF	TGTGCCAGCAGCCGCAAAGACGACCTTGAGCAGTTCTTC
NA	TRBV25-1	TRBD2	TRBJ2-7	CASRWGTGGTYEQYF	TGTGCCAGCAGATGGGGAACGGGAGGTACCTACGAGCAGTACTTC